This is a list of T cell receptor beta chains from one sample in a study of blood T cell repertoires in COVID-19. Here immunoSEQ multiplex PCR was the method, and the copy in TCRdb shows in-frame clones only, minus some. Of about 170,000 clones detected, approximately 85% appear once; the ten largest clones hold approximately 7%. Sequenced: peripheral blood. Source of these receptors: an elderly man with COVID-19, enrolled during active disease. Each CDR3 is given with its conserved first and last residue. The D gene is left open where the match is weak. Not all rows give a size; the values are once, few, many and, for expanded clones, a class.

>TRBV11-2|TRBJ1-5|NA|NA
CASSFDSLQPQHF
>TRBV5-1|TRBJ1-6|NA|NA
CASSPDWKPLHF
>TRBV11-2|TRBJ2-3|NA|NA
CASSPSGDTQYF
>TRBV6-5|TRBJ1-2|TRBD1|NA
CASSEDRGNYGYTF
>TRBV11-2|TRBJ1-2|NA|NA
CASKRARGNYGYTF
>TRBV5-6|TRBJ1-6|NA|NA
CASSLVSVLSPLHF
>TRBV9|TRBJ2-1|NA|NA
CASSSRWGGAPEQFF
>TRBV9|TRBJ2-2|TRBD1|NA
CASSVKGASTGELFF
>TRBV2|TRBJ2-7|NA|NA
CASSLEHEQYF
>TRBV12-3/TRBV12-4|TRBJ1-2|TRBD1|NA
CASSLRGNYGYTF
>TRBV4-1|TRBJ1-2|NA|NA
CASSQDFRIANYGYTF
>TRBV7-6|TRBJ1-1|TRBD1|NA
CASSFTTGAASNTEAFF
>TRBV4-3|TRBJ2-1|TRBD1|NA
CASSQEVDRGYNEQFF
>TRBV7-3|TRBJ1-2|TRBD1|few
CASSLTGTAGGAYGYTF
>TRBV3-1/TRBV3-2|TRBJ2-3|NA|NA
CASSYRGSSADTQYF
>TRBV9|TRBJ2-1|NA|NA
CASSPTGGPYNEQFF
>TRBV6-5|TRBJ2-3|NA|NA
CASMAGGPDTQYF
>TRBV2|TRBJ2-5|NA|NA
CASGRGTQETQYF
>TRBV5-6|TRBJ2-6|TRBD1|NA
CASSLGQGLFGANVLTF
>TRBV5-4|TRBJ2-7|NA|NA
CASSLGQGFYEQYF
>TRBV6-5|TRBJ1-5|TRBD1|NA
CASSPWTGRNQPQHF
>TRBV5-4|TRBJ1-3|NA|NA
CASSLGGPSGNTIYF
>TRBV6-5|TRBJ1-5|NA|NA
CASSGTTLFNQPQHF
>TRBV5-1|TRBJ2-7|NA|NA
CASSPVDTSYEQYF
>TRBV6-5|TRBJ1-6|TRBD1|NA
CASSRDRDPGSPLHF
>TRBV9|TRBJ2-2|NA|NA
CASSGLASTGELFF
>TRBV9|TRBJ2-3|TRBD2|NA
CASSARTSGTDTQYF
>TRBV5-1|TRBJ1-5|NA|NA
CASSRGGRDGNQPQHF
>TRBV6-5|TRBJ2-5|NA|NA
CASTKGDTKETQYF
>TRBV28|TRBJ1-2|NA|NA
CASIRDWAGGYTF
>TRBV6-1|TRBJ2-1|NA|NA
CASHSRGAYNEQFF
>TRBV19|TRBJ2-7|NA|NA
CASSGPAGIEQYF
>TRBV28|TRBJ1-5|NA|few
CASCSGQPWPQHF
>TRBV7-9|TRBJ1-3|TRBD1|NA
CASSPPGTVRNTIYF
>TRBV5-1|TRBJ1-3|NA|NA
CASSLAEAGNTIYF
>TRBV6-5|TRBJ2-7|TRBD2|NA
CASRSGGKSYEQYF
>TRBV11-2|TRBJ1-6|NA|once
CASTSRGSSYNSPLHF
>TRBV7-2|TRBJ1-5|NA|NA
CASSLGQHQPQHF
>TRBV15|TRBJ1-6|NA|NA
CATSRDPRASPLHF
>TRBV18|TRBJ1-2|TRBD1|NA
CASSPGTGGHGYTF
>TRBV7-9|TRBJ1-5|NA|NA
CASSLAQGGNQPQHF
>TRBV5-1|TRBJ1-4|TRBD1|NA
CASSPGQVSTNEKLFF
>TRBV2|TRBJ2-5|NA|NA
CASSDGGDRRQETQYF
>TRBV28|TRBJ1-2|TRBD1|NA
CASSDRVMSGYTF
>TRBV6-2/TRBV6-3|TRBJ1-1|NA|NA
CASSYTGGRTEAFF
>TRBV7-9|TRBJ2-5|NA|NA
CASSLGAFGVLQETQYF
>TRBV7-3|TRBJ1-2|NA|NA
CASSSYVSAEYYGYTF
>TRBV19|TRBJ1-1|NA|once
CASSIPRPSEGEAFF
>TRBV12-3/TRBV12-4|TRBJ1-4|NA|NA
CASSLGQAEKLFF
>TRBV28|TRBJ2-2|NA|NA
CASSHTGPGELFF
>TRBV5-1|TRBJ2-2|NA|NA
CASSRTGDTGELFF
>TRBV5-1|TRBJ1-2|TRBD1|few
CASSLEGQNYGYTF
>TRBV19|TRBJ1-4|NA|few
CASSISESTNEKLFF
>TRBV29-1|TRBJ2-1|NA|once
CSVADRPFF
>TRBV10-2|TRBJ1-1|TRBD1|NA
CASSRDRGNTEAFF